This T cell receptor beta chain was identified in a study of T cell repertoires in cytomegalovirus infection. Study-level background: The public TCR beta signatures pointed to both CMV infection and matching HLA type.

CDR3 length equals 13 residues. V was pared by 5 bases and J by 4 bases, with 10 bases between. Germline V gene data show CDR1 as SGHTA and CDR2 as FQGNSA. Study conclusions and caveats: HLA-C-restricted CMV-specific TCR beta clonotypes were dominant in the ex vivo response. Adding up the frequency of public TCR beta families identified people who carried CMV plus the relevant HLA.

There are many counts of this clonotype. The antigen remains undetermined. TCRdb itself ran the reads through MiXCR, one entry per CDR3 protein. This table holds about 210,000 distinct CDR3 sequences, about 5.9% found once. The V call is TRBV7-2, the J call TRBJ2-3; D gene uncertain. This TCR was sampled from a human donor in good health (CMV status not recorded). Some clones in this sample may be carry-over from other donors' samples. Sequenced input: PBMCs. CDR3 coding DNA: TGTGCCAGCAGCCGCGTAGCCCCAGATACGCAGTATTTT. This translates into CASSRVAPDTQYF.